This T cell receptor beta chain was identified in a study of shared clonotypes between healthy human individuals. General study results and limits: Some naive CD4 clonotypes, around 5%, turned up in common across a handful of donors. Clonotype sharing across donors was expected to vary with sequencing depth.

Libraries were prepared by immunoSEQ multiplex PCR; TCRdb keeps only in-frame clonotypes and omits some of them. The sample contains hundreds of thousands of clones, 90% to 96% of which appear only once. V was cut by 2 bases and J by 2 bases, with 12 bases left in between. CDR3 length: 16 amino acids. Germline V gives CDR1 SGHNT, CDR2 YENEEA. Notes on this clone: What it recognizes is unknown.

This sequence was found in a woman aged 25-40 years in good health. The J gene is TRBJ2-2, the V gene TRBV11-3, with TRBD2 as a possible D gene (5 bases). The sequenced sample was naive CD4+ T cells sorted from blood. Subset specified: CD45RA+ positively selected. The CDR3 sequence: CASSLNPGINTGELFF. As DNA, the CDR3 is TGTGCCAGCAGCTTAAATCCGGGGATTAACACCGGGGAGCTGTTTTTT.